The 15 T cell receptor beta chains reported below all come from one sample, sequenced in a study of blood T cell repertoires in COVID-19. The data were produced by immunoSEQ multiplex PCR, yet TCRdb's version contains in-frame clones alone and is incomplete. This table holds roughly 180,000 clones, roughly 83% found once. Sequenced sample: peripheral blood. The receptor set was obtained from a middle-aged woman with COVID-19, enrolled during active disease.

The chain couples TRBV7-3 to TRBJ1-2; no clear D gene. Trimming left V 2 bases short and J 3 bases short, with 10 bases between. This CDR3 contains 14 residues. Looked up from germline, CDR1 is SGHTA and CDR2 is FQGTGA. The CDR3 is CASSLSPQDYGYTF. The CDR3 nucleotides read TGTGCCAGCAGCTTATCGCCCCAGGACTATGGCTACACCTTC.

This clone was detected only once. The V and J genes are TRBV2 and TRBJ2-1; D not resolved. This CDR3 contains 14 residues. Germline loops: CDR1 SNHLY, CDR2 FYNNEI. V shed 7 bases and J shed 1 base, with 11 bases lying between them. CDR3 nucleotides: TGTGCCAGCACTGGGCAGACGTCCTACAATGAGCAGTTCTTC. Protein sequence: CASTGQTSYNEQFF.

The chain combines TRBV6-2 or TRBV6-3 with TRBJ2-6; no definite D call. Germline values: CDR1 MNHEY, CDR2 SVGEGT. The CDR3 consists of 14 residues. V dropped 2 bases and J dropped 4 bases, with 6 bases sitting between them. CDR3 sequence: CASSYVPGANVLTF. CDR3 bases: TGTGCCAGCAGTTACGTCCCGGGGGCCAACGTCCTGACTTTC.

The V gene is TRBV6-5, the J gene TRBJ1-5; weak D call: TRBD1 (6 bases). V gave up 5 bases and J gave up 4 bases, with 9 bases separating them. In germline, CDR1 is MNHEY, CDR2 SVGAGI. This CDR3 region has 13 residues. CDR3 nucleotides: TGTGCCAGCAGTCAACAGGGAAATCAGCCCCAGCATTTT. This sequence encodes CASSQQGNQPQHF.

This chain connects TRBV19 to TRBJ2-1, with a possible D match to TRBD1 (6 bases). Germline CDR1 LNHDA, CDR2 SQIVND (reference sequence). This CDR3 spans 12 amino acids. V was cut by 3 bases and J by 10 bases, with 10 bases left in between. The CDR3 bases are TGTGCCAGTAGTATCGGACAGCAAGAGCAGTTCTTC. It codes for CASSIGQQEQFF.

This clone came up once. V is TRBV7-8 and J is TRBJ1-2, with 8 bases aligning to TRBD1. The CDR3 length is 13 residues. From germline, CDR1 is SGHVS and CDR2 FQNEAQ. The trim removed 3 bases at V and 5 bases at J, leaving 2 bases unmatched. CDR3 nucleotides: TGTGCCAGCAGCTTGGACAGGGCGTATGGCTACACCTTC. It yields the protein CASSLDRAYGYTF.

The J gene is TRBJ1-2, the V gene TRBV27, with TRBD1 matching over 7 bases. Germline trimming cut 0 bases from V and 7 bases from J; bases unmatched to any gene: 8. This CDR3 is 15 amino acids long. Germline loops: CDR1 MNHEY, CDR2 SMNVEV (reference sequence). Here the CDR3 reads CASSLSQTGDGGYTF. CDR3 DNA: TGTGCCAGCAGTTTATCTCAAACAGGGGATGGTGGCTACACCTTC.

This sequence joins TRBV7-8 and TRBJ2-7; weak D call: TRBD2 (5 bases). Germline CDR1 reads SGHVS; CDR2 reads FQNEAQ. This CDR3 has 15 amino acids. The V gene lost 3 bases and the J gene lost 3 bases, with 15 bases spanning the gap. The CDR3, as DNA: TGTGCCAGCAGCTTCAGCGGACTCACCGACTACGAGCAGTACTTC. Translating it yields CASSFSGLTDYEQYF.

V and J are TRBV19 and TRBJ2-3; 8 nucleotides agree with TRBD1. Germline CDR1 LNHDA, CDR2 SQIVND (reference sequence). The CDR3 contains 15 residues. V lost 3 bases and J lost 4; bases outside the gene matches: 6. Written as DNA, the CDR3 is TGTGCCAGTAGTATCGGTCCAGGGGGCGCAGATACGCAGTATTTT. Residues: CASSIGPGGADTQYF.

This clone was seen a handful of times. This sequence joins TRBV24-1 and TRBJ2-3; tentatively, D is TRBD2 (5 bases). This CDR3 region has 14 residues. V dropped 1 base and J dropped 4 bases, with 8 bases sitting between them. Per germline, CDR1 KGHDR and CDR2 SFDVKD. The CDR3 is CATSDFGVPDTQYF. The CDR3 DNA is TGTGCCACCAGTGATTTCGGGGTGCCAGATACGCAGTATTTT.

The chain couples TRBV24-1 to TRBJ2-1; D is undetermined. Trimming cost V 7 bases and J 7 bases, with 7 bases left between them. This CDR3 spans 11 amino acids. Germline CDR1 is KGHDR and CDR2 is SFDVKD. CDR3 in amino acids: CATRSGNEQFF. The CDR3 DNA is TGTGCCACCAGATCAGGAAATGAGCAGTTCTTC.

This clone was counted a few times. V and J are TRBV19 and TRBJ2-5, with a tentative D call TRBD2 (5 bases). V was shortened by 3 bases and J by 4 bases, with 12 bases between the two germline ends. There are 14 residues in the CDR3. Germline V gene sequence: CDR1 LNHDA, CDR2 SQIVND (reference sequence). CDR3 sequence (DNA): TGTGCCAGTAGTATGGGTTCAGGAGGAGAGACCCAGTACTTC. It encodes CASSMGSGGETQYF.

Only one count was recorded for this clone. The gene calls are TRBV5-4 and TRBJ2-2, with TRBD2 identical over 11 bases. The CDR3 runs 16 residues. Losses at the gene ends were 3 bases for V and 7 bases for J; bases not matched to a gene: 8. CDR1 is SGHNT and CDR2 is YYREEE in the germline V gene (reference sequence). CDR3 nucleotide sequence: TGTGCCAGCAGCTCCTTAGCGGGGGGGCCCGGCGGGGAGCTGTTTTTT. It yields the protein CASSSLAGGPGGELFF.

This chain uses TRBV2 with TRBJ1-2; 9 bases map to TRBD1. V trimming: 5 bases; J trimming: 3 bases; junction bases outside the gene matches: 7. Germline V CDR1 and CDR2: SNHLY, FYNNEI. The CDR3 covers 15 residues. The CDR3 protein is CASSKSGQGDYGYTF. DNA for the CDR3: TGTGCCAGCAGTAAATCGGGACAGGGAGACTATGGCTACACCTTC.

The chain has TRBV7-9 and TRBJ1-1; possible D gene TRBD1, 5 bases. Trimming took 5 bases from V and 8 from J, leaving 18 bases between them. The CDR3 totals 14 residues. Germline CDR1 SEHNR, CDR2 FQNEAQ (reference sequence). The chain's CDR3 is CASSPGSGVGEAFF. CDR3 sequence (DNA): TGTGCCAGCAGCCCTGGATCGGGGGTAGGGGAAGCTTTCTTT.